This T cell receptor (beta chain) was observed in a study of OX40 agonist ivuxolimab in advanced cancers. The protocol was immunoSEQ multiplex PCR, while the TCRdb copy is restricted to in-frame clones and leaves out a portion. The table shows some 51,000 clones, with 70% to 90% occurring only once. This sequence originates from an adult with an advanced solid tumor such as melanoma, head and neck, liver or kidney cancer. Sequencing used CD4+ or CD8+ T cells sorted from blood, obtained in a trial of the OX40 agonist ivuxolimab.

Here the CDR3 DNA reads TGTGCCAGCAGTCCCCTCAGACAGGGCTCCTACGAGCAGTACTTC. This gives the protein CASSPLRQGSYEQYF. This sequence joins TRBV6-5 and TRBJ2-7, with 7 bases that match TRBD1. The V segment lost 5 bases and the J segment 0 bases; nucleotides outside the gene matches: 7. From germline, CDR1 is MNHEY and CDR2 SVGAGI. The CDR3 spans 15 residues.